This T cell receptor beta chain comes out of a study of human T cells and chemical hapten exposure (dated by TCRdb to about 2021). Regarding the study in general: For sensitization, 2% DPC in acetone was applied to an approximately 2 cm by approximately 2 cm area of upper inner arm skin. Patch testing was done on the upper back using Finn chambers containing 0.01% DPC, and results were scored after 6 days according to International Contact Dermatitis Research Group standards. Patients additionally received weekly therapeutic DPC doses to the scalp throughout the roughly 24-week study period. The libraries were sequenced as a pool, and the TCR yield per sample differed mostly because of small variations in library volumes within the pool. Blood was sampled from patients pre-sensitization (week 0) and at 2, 6 and about 24 weeks after DPC sensitization. Under 30 alopecia patients gave blood for TCR sequencing at one to four time points (pre-sensitization, 2, 6 and 24 weeks). This study followed changes in the peripheral blood TCR repertoire in vivo during primary and secondary sensitization of alopecia patients to the hapten diphenylcyclopropenone (DPC). Alopecia areata with under or over 50% scalp involvement, alopecia totalis and alopecia universalis were represented in the patient cohort, which was mostly female. The paper as a whole reports these results and caveats: Because every patient had alopecia, a presumed autoimmune disease, the patients' immune response might differ from that of healthy individuals. Compared with pre-sensitization or healthy control sets, expanded TCRs formed significantly more large CDR3 similarity clusters, which is consistent with antigen-driven responses. Patch test score correlated positively with the number of PT1 expanded TCRs, reaching significance at thresholds 8, 16 and 32 but not at 4. The number of TCRs above 1 in 1000 frequency did not change with DPC sensitization; there was no evidence of global repertoire structure alterations. Repeated subsampling changed both the strength of the expansion versus patch-test correlation and the threshold at which that correlation became significant.

A few counts support this clonotype. Its specific antigen is unknown. It has no much larger one-base neighbor in the sample; base qualities were not kept. The cysteine opens and the phenylalanine closes a CDR3 of 12 amino acids. Kept here is only the CDR3 DNA, which spans 36 bases and is read in frame from base 1. The germline V gene encodes CDR1 MDHEN and CDR2 SYDVKM. Trimming removed 6 bases from V and 0 bases from J, leaving 5 bases between the germline ends. The library was obtained by RACE. Sequencing instrument: NextSeq 500. Library preparation attached unique molecular identifiers to individual cDNA molecules for quantitative, reproducible TCR counting. From each blood RNA sample, both TCR alpha and TCR beta chains were sequenced. The study's own analysis went as follows. A median of about 89,000 TCRs per sample was observed, with a range of about 23,224 to 750,000. The Decombinator software suite was used to annotate V, J and CDR3 in the TCR reads. Every sample was subsampled to the same number of TCRs (28,000) for the PS versus PT1 abundance plots. TCRs were defined as expanded if absent before sensitization and observed at least eight times at the 2-week time point. The raw public reads went through TCRdb reprocessing: fastp at Q25, MiXCR clone calling, in-frame beta chains kept. Merged by CDR3 protein, the rows form single entries marked with the most common genes and DNA. TCRdb, rather than the study authors, made the V and J calls. This sample comprises around 250,000 distinct CDR3 sequences, about 8.1% of them detected only once. Approximately 2.3% of the sample is held by the ten biggest clonotypes.

What this sample's time point label stands for: pre-sensitization, week 0. Explained via the paper, the treatment or condition label denotes: therapeutic diphenylcyclopropenone sensitization with weekly scalp DPC. Blood at each patch-test visit was drawn before the patch test was applied. Patients were eligible if aged 18 to 70, diagnosed with alopecia and judged suitable for DPC therapy, and pregnant patients were excluded. Total RNA was extracted from unfractionated whole blood collected in Tempus Blood RNA tubes. The sequence is built from TRBV28 and TRBJ1-1; no D gene is confidently identified. This clonotype was sampled from a woman aged 40 to 55 with alopecia areata. Some clones in this sample may be carry-over from other donors' samples. Sequencing was performed on whole blood, taken in connection with sensitization to the hapten diphenylcyclopropenone (DPC). The sequence in DNA is TGTGCCAGCAGGTTTATGAACACTGAAGCTTTCTTT. It specifies CASRFMNTEAFF. With all but the CDR3 taken from the reference TRBV28 and TRBJ1-1 genes, the full variable domain is: DVKVTQSSRYLVKRTGEKVFLECVQDMDHENMFWYRQDPGLGLRLIYFSYDVKMKEKGDIPEGYSVSREKKERFSLILESASTNQTSMYLCASRFMNTEAFFGQGTRLTVV.